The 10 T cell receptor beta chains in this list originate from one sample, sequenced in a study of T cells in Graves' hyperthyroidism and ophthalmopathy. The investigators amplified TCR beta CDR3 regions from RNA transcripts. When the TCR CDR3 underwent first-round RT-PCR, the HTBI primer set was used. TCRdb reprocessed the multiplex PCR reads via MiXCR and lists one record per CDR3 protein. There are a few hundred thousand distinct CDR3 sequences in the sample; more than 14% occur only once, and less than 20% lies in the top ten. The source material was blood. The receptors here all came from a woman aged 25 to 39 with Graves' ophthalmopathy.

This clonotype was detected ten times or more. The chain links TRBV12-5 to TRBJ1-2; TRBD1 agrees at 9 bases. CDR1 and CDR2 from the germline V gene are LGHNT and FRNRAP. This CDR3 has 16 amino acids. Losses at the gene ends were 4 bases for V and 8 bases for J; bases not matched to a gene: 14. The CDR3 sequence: CASGSSPGQGIRGYTF. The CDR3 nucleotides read TGTGCTAGTGGTTCGAGTCCGGGACAGGGTATACGAGGCTACACCTTC.

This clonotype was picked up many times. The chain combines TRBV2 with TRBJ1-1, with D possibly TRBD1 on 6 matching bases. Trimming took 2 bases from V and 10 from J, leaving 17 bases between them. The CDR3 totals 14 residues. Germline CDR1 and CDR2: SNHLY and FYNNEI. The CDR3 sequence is CASSESRTGWRAFF. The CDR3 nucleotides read TGTGCCAGCAGTGAAAGCAGAACAGGGTGGAGAGCTTTCTTT.

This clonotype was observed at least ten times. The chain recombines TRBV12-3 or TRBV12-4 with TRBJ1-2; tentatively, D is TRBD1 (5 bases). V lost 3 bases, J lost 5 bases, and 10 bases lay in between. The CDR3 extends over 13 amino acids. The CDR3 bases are TGTGCCAGCAGTTTTCCAGGGTTGTATGGCTACACCTTC. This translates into CASSFPGLYGYTF.

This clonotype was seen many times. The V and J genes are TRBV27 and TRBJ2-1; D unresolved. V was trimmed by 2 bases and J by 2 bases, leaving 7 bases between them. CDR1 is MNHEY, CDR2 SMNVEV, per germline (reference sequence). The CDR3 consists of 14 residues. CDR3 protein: CASSLEAAYNEQFF. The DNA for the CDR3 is TGTGCCAGCAGTTTAGAAGCAGCCTACAATGAGCAGTTCTTC.

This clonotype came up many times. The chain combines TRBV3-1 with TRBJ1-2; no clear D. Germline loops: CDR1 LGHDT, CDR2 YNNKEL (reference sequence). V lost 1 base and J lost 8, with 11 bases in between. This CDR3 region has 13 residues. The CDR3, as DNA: TGTGCCAGCAGCCAAGTCTTACCCCCGGGCTACACCTTC. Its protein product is CASSQVLPPGYTF.

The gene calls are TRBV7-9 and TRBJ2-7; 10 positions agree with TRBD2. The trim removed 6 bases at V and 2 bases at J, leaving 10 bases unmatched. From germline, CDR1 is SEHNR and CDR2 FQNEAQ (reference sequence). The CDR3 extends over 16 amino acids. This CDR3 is CASSSTGTSVAYEQYF. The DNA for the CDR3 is TGTGCCAGCAGTTCGACCGGGACTAGCGTAGCCTACGAGCAGTACTTC.

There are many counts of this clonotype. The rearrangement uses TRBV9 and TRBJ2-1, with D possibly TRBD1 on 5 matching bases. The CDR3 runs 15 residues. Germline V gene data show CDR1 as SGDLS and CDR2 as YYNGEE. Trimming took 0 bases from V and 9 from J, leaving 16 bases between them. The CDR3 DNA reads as TGTGCCAGCAGCGTAGGCAGGGCCCATGATTCTGAGCAGTTCTTC. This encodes CASSVGRAHDSEQFF.

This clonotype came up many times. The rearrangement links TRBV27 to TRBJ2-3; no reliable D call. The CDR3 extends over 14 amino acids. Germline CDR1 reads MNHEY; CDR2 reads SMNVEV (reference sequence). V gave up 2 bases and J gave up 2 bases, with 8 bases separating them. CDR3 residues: CASSLLGPTDTQYF. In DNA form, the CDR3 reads TGTGCCAGCAGTTTACTCGGACCCACAGATACGCAGTATTTT.

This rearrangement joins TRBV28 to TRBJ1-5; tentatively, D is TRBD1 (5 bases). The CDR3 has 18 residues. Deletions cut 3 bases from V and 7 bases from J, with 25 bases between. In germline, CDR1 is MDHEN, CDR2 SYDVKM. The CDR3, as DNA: TGTGCCAGCAGTTTTAGCCGCGGGGGTAGGGGATCATTACAGCCCCAGCATTTT. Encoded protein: CASSFSRGGRGSLQPQHF.

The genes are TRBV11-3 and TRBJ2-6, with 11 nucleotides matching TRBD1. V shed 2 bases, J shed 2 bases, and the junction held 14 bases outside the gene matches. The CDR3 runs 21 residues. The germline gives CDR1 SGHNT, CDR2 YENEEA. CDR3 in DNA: TGTGCCAGCAGCTTATCCGGCCGGGACAGGGGGTTTTACGCTGGGGCCAACGTCCTGACTTTC. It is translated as CASSLSGRDRGFYAGANVLTF.